This TCR beta chain is from a study of blood T cell repertoires in COVID-19. Germline values: CDR1 MNHEY, CDR2 SMNVEV (reference sequence). The J segment lost 7 bases and the V segment lost 4 bases, leaving 8 bases of the junction unmatched. The CDR3 contains 16 residues. Repertoires were generated with immunoSEQ multiplex PCR, while TCRdb's copy carries only in-frame clones and drops some. The sample shows 90,000 to 100,000 clones, less than 95% of them seen only once. This rearrangement joins TRBV27 to TRBJ2-2; 11 positions match TRBD1. This receptor was identified in a man aged 50 to 59 with acute or convalescent COVID-19. The sequenced material came from peripheral blood. The CDR3 spells CASSSLDRGRGGELFF. As DNA, the CDR3 is TGTGCCAGCAGTTCGTTGGACAGGGGGCGGGGCGGGGAGCTGTTTTTT.